Below are 18 T cell receptor beta chains sequenced from a single sample in a study of blood T cell repertoires in COVID-19. Some clones are missing from TCRdb's copy, which holds only in-frame ones; the method was immunoSEQ multiplex PCR. Among almost 400,000 clones, approximately 88% were seen once, and the ten largest hold more than 0.9%. The source material was PBMCs or T cells enriched from blood (not recorded which). These receptor sequences come from a woman in her 30s with acute COVID-19.

V gene TRBV29-1 combines with J gene TRBJ1-2, with TRBD1 matching over 9 bases. From germline, CDR1 is SQVTM and CDR2 ANQGSEA. This CDR3 region has 13 residues. V lost 6 bases, J lost 8 bases, and 10 bases stayed unmatched. The CDR3 DNA follows: TGCAGCGTCATAACCCGACAGGGGGGAGGCTACACCTTC. This sequence encodes CSVITRQGGGYTF.

V usage is TRBV4-1 and J usage is TRBJ2-7, with D possibly TRBD2 on 6 matching bases. The CDR3 sequence is 13 residues long. Germline CDR1 MGHRA, CDR2 YSYEKL. V gave up 1 base and J gave up 7 bases, with 11 bases separating them. CDR3 coding DNA: TGCGCCAGCAGCCAAGGGGACTTTGGGGAGCAGTACTTC. Its translation is CASSQGDFGEQYF.

This chain links TRBV5-6 with TRBJ2-7, with 9 bases lining up with TRBD1. With 5 bases clipped from V and 0 bases from J, the junction kept 12 bases outside the gene matches. The CDR3 loop spans 17 amino acids. CDR1 is SGHDT and CDR2 is YYEEEE in the germline V gene. CDR3 residues: CASRPGQGARFSYEQYF. The CDR3 DNA sequence: TGTGCCAGCAGACCGGGACAGGGTGCTCGATTCTCCTACGAGCAGTACTTC.

This chain uses TRBV9 with TRBJ2-3; 11 bases align to TRBD1. V shed 3 bases, J shed 8 bases, and the junction held 11 bases outside the gene matches. The germline gives CDR1 SGDLS, CDR2 YYNGEE. This CDR3 has 16 amino acids. The CDR3 spells CASSASAGQGVSTQYF. The CDR3 nucleotides are TGTGCCAGCAGCGCATCGGCGGGACAGGGGGTTTCTACGCAGTATTTT.

This sequence joins TRBV18 and TRBJ2-5; D unresolved. V shed 6 bases and J shed 5 bases, with 13 bases lying between them. Germline V gene data show CDR1 as KGHSH and CDR2 as LQKENI. The CDR3 spans 13 residues. CDR3 loop: CASSLTPRETQYF. For the CDR3, the DNA is TGTGCCAGCTCTCTGACACCCCGGGAGACCCAGTACTTC.

The V call is TRBV10-2, the J call TRBJ2-7, with 9 bases that match TRBD1. The germline CDR1 and CDR2 sequences are WSHSY and SAAADI. The V segment lost 7 bases and the J segment 0 bases; nucleotides outside the gene matches: 10. The CDR3 has 16 residues. CDR3 DNA: TGCGCCAGCAACCGATCGTGGGACAGGGTCTCCTACGAGCAGTACTTC. Its translation: CASNRSWDRVSYEQYF.

V gene TRBV18 combines with J gene TRBJ2-1; maybe TRBD1 (5 bases). The germline V and J ends were trimmed by 3 bases and 4 bases, with 16 bases remaining between them. CDR3 length: 16 amino acids. The V gene's germline CDR1 is KGHSH and CDR2 LQKENI. The CDR3 spells CASSPYIDSSYNEQFF. DNA of the CDR3: TGTGCCAGCTCACCCTATATAGACAGTTCTTACAATGAGCAGTTCTTC. Looking up the rest from reference TRBV18 and TRBJ2-1 gives the full variable domain: NAGVMQNPRHLVRRRGQEARLRCSPMKGHSHVYWYRQLPEEGLKFMVYLQKENIIDESGMPKERFSAEFPKEGPSILRIQQVVRGDSAAYFCASSPYIDSSYNEQFFGPGTRLTVL.

The chain is built from TRBV20-1 and TRBJ2-7, with 7 bases that match TRBD1. The CDR3 covers 11 residues. V shed 6 bases and J 5 bases; nucleotides not matched to a gene: 4. CDR1 is DFQATT, CDR2 SNEGSKA, per germline (reference sequence). CDR3 in DNA: TGCAGTGCGTATGACAGGGACGAGCAGTACTTC. Its protein is CSAYDRDEQYF.

The chain links TRBV18 to TRBJ1-6; no clear D. The CDR3 has 15 amino acids. V dropped 3 bases and J dropped 3 bases, with 9 bases sitting between them. From germline, CDR1 is KGHSH and CDR2 LQKENI. The CDR3 loop reads CASSPYQDYNSPLHF. The CDR3 DNA reads as TGTGCCAGCTCACCGTATCAGGACTATAATTCACCCCTCCACTTT.

CDR3 nucleotide sequence: TGCGCCAGCGCCCAGGGATTCTATGGCTACACCTTC. It translates to CASAQGFYGYTF. The V call is TRBV23-1, the J call TRBJ1-2, with a tentative D call TRBD1 (5 bases). TRBV23-1 is flagged as an ORF with uncertain function. V shed 8 bases and J shed 4 bases, with 11 bases lying between them. The CDR3 contains 12 residues.

J is TRBJ2-2 and V is TRBV15; 9 bases are a match to TRBD1. The length of the CDR3 is 17 residues. V lost 5 bases, J lost 5 bases, and 12 bases stayed unmatched. The germline V gene has CDR1 LNHNV and CDR2 YYDKDF (reference sequence). CDR3 amino acids: CATSGQPGQGGTGELFF. In DNA, the CDR3 is TGTGCCACCAGCGGACAACCGGGACAGGGTGGAACCGGGGAGCTGTTTTTT. The whole variable domain, filled in from reference TRBV15 and TRBJ2-2, reads DAMVIQNPRYQVTQFGKPVTLSCSQTLNHNVMYWYQQKSSQAPKLLFHYYDKDFNNEADTPDNFQSRRPNTSFCFLDIRSPGLGDTAMYLCATSGQPGQGGTGELFFGEGSRLTVL.

The chain links TRBV7-2 to TRBJ1-2; D possibly corresponds to TRBD1 (5 bases). The V end lost 1 base, the J end lost 7 bases, and 10 bases lay between the germline ends. The germline gives CDR1 SGHTA, CDR2 FQGNSA. This CDR3 has 13 amino acids. Written as DNA, the CDR3 is TGTGCCAGCAGCTTAGTAGGGGCTGGTGGCTACACCTTC. It is translated as CASSLVGAGGYTF.

In its sample, this clone was seen a few times. The V and J genes are TRBV28 and TRBJ1-2; 8 nucleotides match TRBD1. The CDR3 is made up of 14 amino acids. Looked up from germline, CDR1 is MDHEN and CDR2 is SYDVKM. Trimming took 6 bases from V and 2 from J; bases not matched to a gene: 5. The CDR3 nucleotides read TGTGCCAGCAGAACGGACAGGGTAAACTATGGCTACACCTTC. It codes for CASRTDRVNYGYTF.

The V and J genes are TRBV5-8 and TRBJ1-4; TRBD1 agrees at 12 bases. V lost 4 bases, J lost 7 bases, and 11 bases stayed unmatched. There are 17 residues in the CDR3. Germline CDR1 reads SGHTS; CDR2 reads YDEGEE. CDR3 residues: CASSTGQGAPRGEKLFF. Written as DNA, the CDR3 is TGTGCCAGCAGCACGGGACAGGGGGCGCCTCGGGGTGAAAAACTGTTTTTT.

This clone was counted only a few times. CDR3 sequence: CASGRIRDGTSGGRNTDTQYF. DNA for the CDR3: TGTGCTAGTGGCCGGATTAGAGACGGGACTAGCGGGGGGCGAAACACAGATACGCAGTATTTT. J is TRBJ2-3 and V is TRBV12-5, with 15 nucleotides matching TRBD2. This CDR3 has 21 amino acids. Per the germline V gene, CDR1 is LGHNT and CDR2 is FRNRAP. The junction had 18 bases not matched to a gene; V was cut back by 6 bases and J by 2 bases. Using reference TRBV12-5 and TRBJ2-3 for the parts outside the CDR3, the full variable domain is DARVTQTPRHKVTEMGQEVTMRCQPILGHNTVFWYRQTMMQGLELLAYFRNRAPLDDSGMPKDRFSAEMPDATLATLKIQPSEPRDSAVYFCASGRIRDGTSGGRNTDTQYFGPGTRLTVL.

The chain combines TRBV24-1 with TRBJ2-1; TRBD1 agrees at 7 bases. Germline V gene sequence: CDR1 KGHDR, CDR2 SFDVKD. CDR3 length: 16 amino acids. Unmatched junction bases numbered 6, after V lost 1 base and J lost 4 bases. DNA for the CDR3: TGTGCCACCAGTGATTTACCAGGGGGAAGATACAATGAGCAGTTCTTC. As protein: CATSDLPGGRYNEQFF.

This sequence joins TRBV9 and TRBJ1-5, with 11 bases identical to TRBD1. Germline V CDR1 and CDR2: SGDLS, YYNGEE. The CDR3 sequence is 18 residues long. The junction had 14 bases not matched to a gene; V was cut back by 2 bases and J by 7 bases. The CDR3 region is CASSVRTGGRSRLQPQHF. CDR3 nucleotide sequence: TGTGCCAGCAGCGTCCGGACAGGGGGCAGATCTAGGCTCCAGCCCCAGCATTTT.

The chain links TRBV4-1 to TRBJ2-1, with 12 bases fitting TRBD2. Germline CDR1 and CDR2: MGHRA and YSYEKL. V gave up 0 bases and J gave up 4 bases; unmatched junction bases: 10. The CDR3 length is 19 residues. DNA of the CDR3: TGCGCCAGCAGCCAAGAAATGGGGCGGACTAGCGGGGTTTACAATGAGCAGTTCTTC. Its translation is CASSQEMGRTSGVYNEQFF.